The present T cell receptor (beta chain) was sequenced within a study of Graves' ophthalmopathy and Graves' hyperthyroidism. Those donors who had ophthalmopathy presented with moderate-to-severe activity, a CAS of ≥3, a NOSPECS of ≥4 and a duration under 3 months. This clonotype was counted ten times or more. Amplified TCR beta CDR3 regions were obtained using RNA transcripts as template. Second-round multiplex PCR followed a first-round RT-PCR using HTBI primers. MiXCR, run by TCRdb on the multiplex PCR reads, gives a single entry per CDR3 protein. Here the sample spans roughly 500,000 distinct CDR3 sequences, around 15% being singletons. V was clipped by 3 bases and J by 1 base; unmatched bases: 5. Germline V gene sequence: CDR1 SNHLY, CDR2 FYNNEI. The CDR3 has 15 residues.

Sequencing was done on a sample of blood. The clonotype was recovered from a woman in her twenties or thirties with Graves' ophthalmopathy. The rearrangement links TRBV2 to TRBJ1-1; the match to TRBD1 covers 7 bases. The CDR3 DNA is TGTGCCAGCAGTGATCCGAACAGGGGGAACACTGAAGCTTTCTTT. Protein product: CASSDPNRGNTEAFF. Full variable domain (remainder filled in from reference TRBV2 and TRBJ1-1): EPEVTQTPSHQVTQMGQEVILRCVPISNHLYFYWYRQILGQKVEFLVSFYNNEISEKSEIFDDQFSVERPDGSNFTLKIRSTKLEDSAMYFCASSDPNRGNTEAFFGQGTRLTVV.